This TCR beta chain is drawn from a study of CD8 T cells in ankylosing spondylitis (dated 2017 in TCRdb). Regarding the complete study: To find TCR variants linked to disease, the study profiled T cell receptor beta repertoires in ankylosing spondylitis patients and healthy donors. In total, the full study cohort was made up of roughly 100 healthy donors and 25 ankylosing spondylitis patients. Peripheral blood was sampled, and synovial fluid was additionally collected from ankylosing spondylitis patients. Broad study findings and their caveats: A TCR beta motif of several highly homologous amino acid variants appeared characteristic of blood from ankylosing spondylitis patients. The disease-linked clones were reported as significantly enriched in matched synovial fluid samples from ankylosing spondylitis patients. A CD8+ phenotype was shown by the disease-linked clones, which were found at relatively low frequencies in peripheral blood. Some TCR beta motif variants had previously been reported in synovial fluid and blood of reactive arthritis patients, which suggested common disease-initiation mechanisms.

Instrument on record: Illumina HiSeq 2500. Quantitative 5'-RACE with molecular barcodes was the method used to prepare the TCR beta libraries. Under the source paper's analysis protocol: Disease-linked TCR variants were identified with a new computational method built on a probabilistic model of VDJ rearrangement. Through fastp at Q25 and MiXCR, TCRdb rebuilt clones from the public reads, retaining in-frame beta chains. Rows merge per CDR3 protein into single entries with the most common DNA and genes. Here the V and J calls rest on TCRdb's processing, not on the authors' analysis. This sample comprises tens of thousands of distinct CDR3 sequences, roughly 33% of them detected only once. The ten largest clonotypes hold 45% of the sample. CDR1 and CDR2, per the germline V gene, are KGHDR and SFDVKD. The V and J ends are trimmed by 4 bases and 0 bases, leaving 11 bases between them. The CDR3 runs 15 residues from the cysteine to the phenylalanine. Of the read, only the CDR3 DNA is kept; its 45 bases are in frame from base 1.

This clonotype occurred a few times. Its specific antigen is unknown. Base qualities are not recorded, but no much larger clone differs from it by a single base. For each ankylosing spondylitis patient, the synovial fluid sample was matched to a blood sample from that same patient. The sequence links TRBV24-1 to TRBJ2-5, and possibly TRBD2, on 6 matching bases. The TCR originated in a male donor with ankylosing spondylitis. The sequencing input was synovial fluid, either unsorted or a sorted T cell fraction (not recorded which). The CDR3 here reads CATSDPWTNQETQYF. The nucleotide sequence reads as follows: TGTGCCACCAGTGACCCCTGGACTAACCAAGAGACCCAGTACTTC.